The present T cell receptor (beta chain) was sequenced within a study of CD8 T cells in Susac syndrome. The RNA, about 0.5 to 1 ug, was put through reverse transcription using random hexamers. An immunoSEQ multiplex PCR amplified TCR beta CDR3 over 54 Vbeta and 13 Jbeta. In TCRdb, the immunoSEQ multiplex PCR reads were re-called with MiXCR into one record per CDR3 protein. This table holds around 130,000 distinct CDR3 sequences, approximately 96% found once. The germline gives CDR1 LNHNV, CDR2 YYDKDF (reference sequence). CDR3 length: 14 amino acids. Trimming cost V 0 bases and J 5 bases, with 10 bases left between them.

Sequenced input: CD4+ T cells from PBMCs. The chain carries TRBV15 and TRBJ2-5; D gene uncertain. This TCR came from a human donor with multiple sclerosis. The CDR3 spells CATSRDMAAETQYF. DNA of the CDR3: TGTGCCACCAGCAGAGATATGGCCGCGGAGACCCAGTACTTC.